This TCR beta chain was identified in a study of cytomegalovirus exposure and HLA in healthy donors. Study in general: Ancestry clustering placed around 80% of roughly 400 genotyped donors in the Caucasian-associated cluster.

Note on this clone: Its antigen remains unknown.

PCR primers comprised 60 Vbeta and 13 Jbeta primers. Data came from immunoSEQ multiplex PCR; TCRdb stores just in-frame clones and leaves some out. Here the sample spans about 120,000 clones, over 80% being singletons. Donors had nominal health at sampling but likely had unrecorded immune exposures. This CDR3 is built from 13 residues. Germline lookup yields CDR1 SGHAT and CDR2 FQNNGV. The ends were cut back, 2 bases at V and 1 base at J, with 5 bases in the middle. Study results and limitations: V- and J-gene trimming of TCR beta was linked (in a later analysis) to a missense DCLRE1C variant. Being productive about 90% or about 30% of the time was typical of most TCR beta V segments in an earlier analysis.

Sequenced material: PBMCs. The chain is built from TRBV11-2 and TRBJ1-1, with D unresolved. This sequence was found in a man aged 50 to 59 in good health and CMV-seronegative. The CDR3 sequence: CASSLSGNTEAFF. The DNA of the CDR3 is TGTGCCAGCAGCTTATCAGGGAACACTGAAGCTTTCTTT.